This T cell receptor (beta chain) was recorded in a study of cytomegalovirus exposure and HLA in healthy donors. With 60 Vbeta and 13 Jbeta primers, the PCR was carried out. Produced via immunoSEQ multiplex PCR; TCRdb's table is partial and in-frame only. The sample shows 100,000 to 150,000 clones, about three quarters of them seen only once. This clone was seen more than once but under ten times. V lost 1 base, J lost 6 bases, and 14 bases lay in between. The CDR3 contains 15 residues. Germline-derived CDR1 and CDR2 are SGHKS and YYEKEE (reference sequence). The sample taken for sequencing was PBMCs. The TCR sequence derives from a man in his forties in good health and CMV-seropositive. The gene calls are TRBV5-5 and TRBJ1-5; D may be TRBD1 (5 bases). CDR3 protein: CASSLMGGRGQPQHF. In DNA, the CDR3 is TGTGCCAGCAGCTTGATGGGGGGAAGGGGTCAGCCCCAGCATTTT.